This T cell receptor beta chain is drawn from a study of T cell changes during pregnancy in multiple sclerosis. Assay: immunoSEQ multiplex PCR; the TCRdb copy retains only in-frame clones and omits some. The table shows 90,000 or so clones, with about 91% occurring only once. Germline V gene data show CDR1 as SGHNT and CDR2 as YYREEE (reference sequence). The CDR3 contains 14 residues. V gave up 3 bases and J gave up 3 bases, with 11 bases separating them. This specimen was peripheral blood, taken before pregnancy. The receptor was derived from a female donor with multiple sclerosis, enrolled in a pregnancy study. The gene calls are TRBV5-4 and TRBJ2-3; a possible D gene is TRBD2 (7 bases). CDR3 nucleotides: TGTGCCAGCAGCTCGGGGGGCGGGACAGATACGCAGTATTTT. Translating it yields CASSSGGGTDTQYF. The entire variable domain, with the rest obtained from reference TRBV5-4 and TRBJ2-3, is as follows: ETGVTQSPTHLIKTRGQQVTLRCSSQSGHNTVSWYQQALGQGPQFIFQYYREEENGRGNFPPRFSGLQFPNYSSELNVNALELDDSALYLCASSSGGGTDTQYFGPGTRLTVL.